The 4 T cell receptor beta chains below were found in one sample sequenced in a study of T cell responses to AZD1222 COVID-19 vaccine. Here immunoSEQ multiplex PCR was the method, and the copy in TCRdb shows in-frame clones only, minus some. The sample lists 200,000 to 250,000 clones, 90% to 95% occurring once. The sequencing here drew on peripheral blood, taken 28 days after the second dose of the MenACWY control vaccine. The receptors come from an adult who received the MenACWY meningococcal vaccine as a control.

The chain is built from TRBV19 and TRBJ1-1; no clear D. The CDR3 is 15 residues long. CDR1 and CDR2 from the germline V gene are LNHDA and SQIVND (reference sequence). Between the trimmed V and J ends, which lost 4 bases and 0 bases, there was a span of 12 bases. The CDR3 DNA reads as TGTGCCAGTAGTAAGGCGGACTTTATGAACACTGAAGCTTTCTTT. The encoded protein is CASSKADFMNTEAFF.

The chain has TRBV3-1 (or the pseudogene TRBV3-2) and TRBJ2-5; unclear D gene. The CDR3 runs to 14 residues. The germline V gene encodes CDR1 LGHDT and CDR2 YNNKEL (reference sequence). Between the trimmed V and J ends, which lost 0 bases and 6 bases, there was a span of 11 bases. CDR3 in amino acids: CASSQELAVKTQYF. DNA for the CDR3: TGTGCCAGCAGCCAAGAACTCGCGGTAAAGACCCAGTACTTC.

V usage is TRBV4-1 and J usage is TRBJ1-1; 10 bases align to TRBD1. Germline V gene sequence: CDR1 MGHRA, CDR2 YSYEKL. V lost 4 bases, J lost 5 bases, and 7 bases stayed unmatched. The CDR3 runs to 15 residues. This CDR3 is CASSREDRGGTEAFF. DNA of the CDR3: TGCGCCAGCAGCCGAGAGGACAGGGGGGGTACTGAAGCTTTCTTT.

J is TRBJ1-2 and V is TRBV6-5; D ambiguous. The germline V gene has CDR1 MNHEY and CDR2 SVGAGI. The CDR3 consists of 15 residues. Deletions cut 0 bases from V and 2 bases from J, with 10 bases between. The CDR3 DNA reads as TGTGCCAGCAGTTACTCGGGGAACGGGAACTATGGCTACACCTTC. Residues: CASSYSGNGNYGYTF.